Each of the 31 T cell receptor beta chains below was sequenced from the same sample in a study of naive and memory T cell subsets. An equimolar mix of two oligonucleotides served as the beta constant-region primer for TRBC1 and TRBC2. TCRdb analysed the UMI-ligation and nested PCR reads with MiXCR anew, one entry per CDR3 protein. The table has tens of thousands of distinct CDR3 sequences, about 11% seen once. The sequenced material came from effector memory CD4+ T cells from blood. Regarding subset: effector memory, CD45RA- CD27-. The receptors come from a human donor in good health.

This sequence joins TRBV7-2 and TRBJ2-5; D is unresolved. There are 13 residues in the CDR3. Germline loops: CDR1 SGHTA, CDR2 FQGNSA. Trimming removed 5 bases from V and 4 bases from J, with 11 bases in between. DNA of the CDR3: TGTGCCAGCAGCCCATACCTCCTAGAGACCCAGTACTTC. This encodes CASSPYLLETQYF.

This clonotype was detected many times. V and J are TRBV7-2 and TRBJ1-5; the match to TRBD1 covers 7 bases. CDR3 length: 15 amino acids. V shed 2 bases and J 3 bases; nucleotides not matched to a gene: 4. From germline, CDR1 is SGHTA and CDR2 FQGNSA. CDR3 nucleotides: TGTGCCAGCAGCTTACAACAGGGGAACAATCAGCCCCAGCATTTT. The encoded protein is CASSLQQGNNQPQHF.

By frequency in the sample, this clonotype is medium-sized. The CDR3 nucleotides read TGTGCCAGCAGTGCGAACAAACAGGGAGTGCGCGAGCAGTACTTC. Translated: CASSANKQGVREQYF. The V call is TRBV6-2 or TRBV6-3, the J call TRBJ2-7, with D possibly TRBD1 on 6 matching bases. The germline CDR1 and CDR2 sequences are MNHEY and SVGEGT. The CDR3 sequence is 15 residues long. Trimming shortened V by 5 bases and J by 6 bases, and 20 bases separated the two germline ends.

This clonotype was seen more than once but under ten times. The chain carries TRBV28 and TRBJ2-7; no definite D call. Trimming removed 2 bases from V and 0 bases from J, with 5 bases in between. The CDR3 is 13 amino acids. The germline CDR1 and CDR2 sequences are MDHEN and SYDVKM. CDR3 residues: CASSLIPSYEQYF. For the CDR3, the DNA is TGTGCCAGCAGTTTAATTCCCTCCTACGAGCAGTACTTC.

In this sample, this clonotype turned up many times. DNA of the CDR3: TGTGCCAGCACCCGAGCGGGCGCGCCAGAGACCCAGTACTTC. It specifies CASTRAGAPETQYF. This rearrangement joins TRBV7-2 to TRBJ2-5, with D perhaps TRBD2 (6 bases). V lost 7 bases, J lost 4 bases, and 16 bases lay in between. This CDR3 comprises 14 residues. From germline, CDR1 is SGHTA and CDR2 FQGNSA.

The chain links TRBV19 to TRBJ2-3; TRBD2 matches 9 bases. V was pared by 6 bases and J by 2 bases, with 6 bases of the junction left unmatched. The CDR3 covers 15 residues. Germline V gene sequence: CDR1 LNHDA, CDR2 SQIVND (reference sequence). The CDR3 DNA reads as TGTGCCAGTAGCCCGGGACTAGCAGACACAGATACGCAGTATTTT. It translates to CASSPGLADTDTQYF.

This clonotype has ten or more counts. The chain joins TRBV7-9 to TRBJ1-1; D not resolved. Per germline, CDR1 SEHNR and CDR2 FQNEAQ (reference sequence). The length of the CDR3 is 11 residues. V lost 8 bases and J lost 0, with 4 bases in between. In nucleotides, the CDR3 is TGTGCCAGCGCGGTGAACACTGAAGCTTTCTTT. It yields the protein CASAVNTEAFF.

This clonotype was counted only a few times. The rearrangement links TRBV7-2 to TRBJ1-1, with D unclear. The ends were cut back, 2 bases at V and 0 bases at J, with 13 bases in the middle. Germline CDR1 SGHTA, CDR2 FQGNSA. CDR3 size: 16 residues. The CDR3 bases are TGTGCCAGCAGCTTAATGGCAGCACCAATGAACACTGAAGCTTTCTTT. The encoded protein is CASSLMAAPMNTEAFF.

This clonotype was observed a handful of times. The chain uses TRBV6-5 and TRBJ1-1; tentative D call: TRBD1 (6 bases). Per the germline V gene, CDR1 is MNHEY and CDR2 is SVGAGI. This CDR3 comprises 13 residues. Trimming took 2 bases from V and 8 from J, leaving 12 bases between them. CDR3 DNA sequence: TGTGCCAGCAGTTACGAACGGGGGCGGGAAGCTTTCTTT. Its translation: CASSYERGREAFF.

In this sample, this clonotype turned up many times. The chain links TRBV24-1 to TRBJ1-3; no definite D call. Looked up from germline, CDR1 is KGHDR and CDR2 is SFDVKD. With 4 bases removed from V and 2 bases from J, the gap between germline ends came to 11 bases. The length of the CDR3 is 15 residues. CDR3 sequence (DNA): TGTGCCACCAGTGACCCCCTGAGGGCTGGAAACACCATATATTTT. This codes for CATSDPLRAGNTIYF.

This clonotype came up many times. The rearrangement links TRBV20-1 to TRBJ1-3; D unclear. This CDR3 comprises 16 residues. From germline, CDR1 is DFQATT and CDR2 SNEGSKA (reference sequence). Trimming removed 6 bases at V and 0 bases at J, with 18 bases between. Written as DNA, the CDR3 is TGCAGTGCAAGCTCGGGGTTAGTTCACTCTGGAAACACCATATATTTT. Protein sequence: CSASSGLVHSGNTIYF.

Only a few counts were recorded for this clonotype. The chain has TRBV7-2 and TRBJ1-1; weak D call: TRBD1 (6 bases). CDR1 is SGHTA and CDR2 is FQGNSA in the germline V gene. This CDR3 has 15 amino acids. V was cut by 5 bases and J by 4 bases, with 17 bases left in between. CDR3 bases: TGTGCCAGCAGCGGGGGCCTTACAGGGTTCACTGAAGCTTTCTTT. Protein: CASSGGLTGFTEAFF.

The sample holds a few counts of this clonotype. V gene TRBV29-1 combines with J gene TRBJ2-2; 9 bases align to TRBD1. The J segment lost 3 bases and the V segment lost 7 bases, leaving 6 bases of the junction unmatched. The CDR3 runs to 14 residues. Germline values: CDR1 SQVTM, CDR2 ANQGSEA. CDR3 residues: CSGAQGADTGELFF. CDR3 nucleotides: TGCAGCGGCGCACAGGGGGCGGACACCGGGGAGCTGTTTTTT.

The J gene is TRBJ1-4, the V gene TRBV28; unclear D gene. This CDR3 spans 13 amino acids. Germline assignment: CDR1 MDHEN and CDR2 SYDVKM. V lost 3 bases, J lost 8 bases, and 10 bases lay in between. This CDR3 is CASSFLGLEKLFF. The CDR3 DNA is TGTGCCAGCAGTTTTTTGGGCTTGGAAAAACTGTTTTTT.

The V and J genes are TRBV12-3 or TRBV12-4 and TRBJ1-6, with a possible D match to TRBD1 (5 bases). Trimming removed 5 bases at V and 6 bases at J, with 14 bases between. CDR3 size: 15 residues. This chain's CDR3 is CASSGTPHGNSPLHF. The CDR3 DNA follows: TGTGCCAGCAGTGGGACTCCCCACGGTAATTCACCCCTCCACTTT.

This clonotype was detected a few times. V is TRBV6-2 or TRBV6-3 and J is TRBJ1-5, with a possible D match to TRBD1 (5 bases). This CDR3 contains 16 residues. Germline CDR1 and CDR2: MNHEY and SVGEGT. V shed 0 bases and J shed 3 bases, with 12 bases lying between them. CDR3 nucleotide sequence: TGTGCCAGCAGTTACTCGGTGAGACAGTTCAATCAGCCCCAGCATTTT. Protein product: CASSYSVRQFNQPQHF.

This rearrangement joins TRBV18 to TRBJ2-2; no definite D call. The CDR3 has 12 residues. The V gene lost 4 bases and the J gene lost 5 bases, with 5 bases spanning the gap. CDR1 and CDR2 from the germline V gene are KGHSH and LQKENI. The DNA for the CDR3 is TGTGCCAGCTCACACGGGACCGGGGAGCTGTTTTTT. This translates into CASSHGTGELFF.

This clonotype was seen repeatedly, ten times or more. The chain links TRBV14 to TRBJ2-7; D gene ambiguous. V dropped 1 base and J dropped 7 bases, with 14 bases sitting between them. The CDR3 is 14 amino acids. CDR1 is SGHDN, CDR2 FVKESK, per germline. The CDR3 DNA reads TGTGCCAGCAGCCAAGGCGTAAACAAGGGTGAGCAGTACTTC. Translating it yields CASSQGVNKGEQYF. The complete variable domain, with remaining parts taken from reference TRBV14 and TRBJ2-7, reads EAGVTQFPSHSVIEKGQTVTLRCDPISGHDNLYWYRRVMGKEIKFLLHFVKESKQDESGMPNNRFLAERTGGTYSTLKVQPAELEDSGVYFCASSQGVNKGEQYFGPGTRLTVT.

This clonotype was detected many times. This chain uses TRBV20-1 with TRBJ1-2; D remains ambiguous. Deletions cut 5 bases from V and 8 bases from J, with 18 bases between. Germline lookup yields CDR1 DFQATT and CDR2 SNEGSKA (reference sequence). The length of the CDR3 is 13 residues. CDR3 nucleotides: TGCAGTGCTTATCCGGACCGTTCGGTAGGCTACACCTTC. Its translation: CSAYPDRSVGYTF.

This clonotype was counted many times. The chain couples TRBV14 to TRBJ1-6; D unclear. The ends were cut back, 0 bases at V and 9 bases at J, with 15 bases in the middle. Germline V gives CDR1 SGHDN, CDR2 FVKESK. The CDR3 has 16 amino acids. CDR3 bases: TGTGCCAGCAGCCAAGAACGAGGCTTCTCGGGTTCACCCCTCCACTTT. It is translated as CASSQERGFSGSPLHF.

This clonotype was counted only a few times. This rearrangement joins TRBV29-1 to TRBJ2-1, with 11 nucleotides matching TRBD2. V was clipped by 4 bases and J by 4 bases; unmatched bases: 6. CDR1 is SQVTM and CDR2 is ANQGSEA in the germline V gene. The CDR3 covers 15 residues. The CDR3 here is CSVASRTSGYNEQFF. CDR3 nucleotide sequence: TGCAGCGTTGCCTCCCGGACTAGCGGGTACAATGAGCAGTTCTTC.

The rearrangement uses TRBV7-9 and TRBJ2-2, with 11 bases matching TRBD1. From germline, CDR1 is SEHNR and CDR2 FQNEAQ (reference sequence). The CDR3 loop spans 15 amino acids. The J segment lost 7 bases and the V segment lost 7 bases, leaving 8 bases of the junction unmatched. CDR3 nucleotides: TGTGCCAGCAAACCGGGACAGGGGGTAGTCGGGGAGCTGTTTTTT. It is translated as CASKPGQGVVGELFF.

This clonotype was found a few times. This rearrangement joins TRBV12-3 or TRBV12-4 to TRBJ1-5; D might be TRBD1 (5 bases). This CDR3 is built from 14 residues. Trimming pared 8 bases from V and 1 base from J, leaving 12 bases between. This CDR3 is CASSGFMSNQPQHF. CDR3 sequence (DNA): TGTGCCAGCTCAGGGTTTATGAGCAATCAGCCCCAGCATTTT.

The sample holds many counts of this clonotype. CDR3: CASSLQKNEKLFF. The CDR3 DNA reads TGTGCCAGCAGTTTACAGAAGAATGAAAAACTGTTTTTT. The rearrangement links TRBV6-1 to TRBJ1-4, with D unclear. This CDR3 is built from 13 residues. V dropped 5 bases and J dropped 5 bases, with 9 bases sitting between them. CDR1 MNHNS and CDR2 SASEGT come from the germline V gene.

There are a few counts of this clonotype. The V gene is TRBV29-1, the J gene TRBJ2-5; no reliable D call. Trimming removed 8 bases from V and 5 bases from J, with 15 bases in between. Germline V gene data show CDR1 as SQVTM and CDR2 as ANQGSEA. There are 12 residues in the CDR3. CDR3 in DNA: TGCAGCTATGGTATAGGGTTTGAGACCCAGTACTTC. Translating it yields CSYGIGFETQYF.

This clonotype showed up many times. This chain links TRBV28 with TRBJ2-5; 10 bases map to TRBD2. Germline lookup yields CDR1 MDHEN and CDR2 SYDVKM. There are 17 residues in the CDR3. With 6 bases clipped from V and 4 bases from J, the junction kept 14 bases outside the gene matches. The CDR3 DNA sequence: TGTGCCAGCAGAAGGCTAGCGGGAGACCTGGGGAGAGAGACCCAGTACTTC. It codes for CASRRLAGDLGRETQYF.

This clonotype was recorded a few times. The chain employs TRBV7-3 and TRBJ2-6, with 7 bases lining up with TRBD1. Germline V lookup: CDR1 SGHTA, CDR2 FQGTGA. J gave up 2 bases and V 1 base, and 2 bases lay outside the gene matches. CDR3 length: 16 amino acids. The CDR3 spells CASSLRQGAGANVLTF. In nucleotides, the CDR3 is TGTGCCAGCAGCTTAAGGCAGGGGGCTGGGGCCAACGTCCTGACTTTC.

The chain employs TRBV4-3 and TRBJ1-2; 8 bases map to TRBD1. Looked up from germline, CDR1 is LGHNA and CDR2 is YSLEER. J gave up 3 bases and V 0 bases, and 3 bases lay outside the gene matches. The CDR3 contains 15 residues. This CDR3 is CASSQDGTGDYGYTF. The DNA for the CDR3 is TGCGCCAGCAGCCAAGATGGGACAGGCGACTATGGCTACACCTTC.

The chain links TRBV7-9 to TRBJ1-1, with no clear D. The CDR3 totals 16 residues. CDR1 is SEHNR, CDR2 FQNEAQ, per germline (reference sequence). V gave up 5 bases and J gave up 5 bases, with 21 bases separating them. CDR3 sequence (DNA): TGTGCCAGCAGCCGGACGTCCGCCTCAGTGGGGACTGAAGCTTTCTTT. This codes for CASSRTSASVGTEAFF.

This clonotype was detected only a few times. The rearrangement joins TRBV6-6 to TRBJ1-5; possible D gene TRBD1, 6 bases. The CDR3 contains 13 residues. V lost 7 bases and J 6 bases, leaving 13 bases between the germline ends. Germline loops: CDR1 MNHNY, CDR2 SVGAGI (reference sequence). CDR3 sequence reads: CASNRGGGQPQHF. CDR3 DNA sequence: TGTGCCAGCAATCGAGGGGGGGGTCAGCCCCAGCATTTT.

The chain recombines TRBV7-2 with TRBJ2-4; 8 nucleotides agree with TRBD1. The CDR3 spans 15 residues. With V trimmed by 4 bases and J by 6 bases, 8 bases remained unmatched. Per the germline V gene, CDR1 is SGHTA and CDR2 is FQGNSA. CDR3 protein: CASSSTGTGRNIQYF. The CDR3 DNA is TGTGCCAGCAGCTCAACCGGGACAGGACGAAACATTCAGTACTTC.